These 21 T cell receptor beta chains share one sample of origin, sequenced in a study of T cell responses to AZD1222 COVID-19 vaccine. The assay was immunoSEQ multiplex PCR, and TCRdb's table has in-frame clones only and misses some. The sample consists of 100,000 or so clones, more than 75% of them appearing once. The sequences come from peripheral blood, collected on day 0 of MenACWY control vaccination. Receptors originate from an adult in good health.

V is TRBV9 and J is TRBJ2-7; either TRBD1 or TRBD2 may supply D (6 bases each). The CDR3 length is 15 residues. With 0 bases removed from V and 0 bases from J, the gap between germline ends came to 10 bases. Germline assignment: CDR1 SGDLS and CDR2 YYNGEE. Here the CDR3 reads CASSVGGRGSYEQYF. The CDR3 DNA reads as TGTGCCAGCAGCGTAGGGGGGCGGGGCTCCTACGAGCAGTACTTC.

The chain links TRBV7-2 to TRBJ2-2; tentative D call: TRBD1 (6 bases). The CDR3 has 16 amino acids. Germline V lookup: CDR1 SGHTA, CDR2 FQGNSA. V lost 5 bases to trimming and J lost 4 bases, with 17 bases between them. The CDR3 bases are TGTGCCAGCAGCCCCAGGGGCAACCGAGTCACCGGGGAGCTGTTTTTT. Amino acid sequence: CASSPRGNRVTGELFF. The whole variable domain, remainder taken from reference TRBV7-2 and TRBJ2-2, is GAGVSQSPSNKVTEKGKDVELRCDPISGHTALYWYRQSLGQGLEFLIYFQGNSAPDKSGLPSDRFSAERTGGSVSTLTIQRTQQEDSAVYLCASSPRGNRVTGELFFGEGSRLTVL.

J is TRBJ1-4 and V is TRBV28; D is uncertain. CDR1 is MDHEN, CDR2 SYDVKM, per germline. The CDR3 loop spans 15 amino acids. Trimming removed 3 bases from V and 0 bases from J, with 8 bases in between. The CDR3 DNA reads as TGTGCCAGCAGTTTGGGGTCAGCAACTAATGAAAAACTGTTTTTT. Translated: CASSLGSATNEKLFF. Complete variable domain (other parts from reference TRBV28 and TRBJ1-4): DVKVTQSSRYLVKRTGEKVFLECVQDMDHENMFWYRQDPGLGLRLIYFSYDVKMKEKGDIPEGYSVSREKKERFSLILESASTNQTSMYLCASSLGSATNEKLFFGSGTQLSVL.

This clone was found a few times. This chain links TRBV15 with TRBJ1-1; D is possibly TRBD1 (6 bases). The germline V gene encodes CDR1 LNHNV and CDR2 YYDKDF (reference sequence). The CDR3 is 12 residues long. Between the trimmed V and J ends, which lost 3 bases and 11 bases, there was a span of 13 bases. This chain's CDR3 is CATSRGGWAAFF. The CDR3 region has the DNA TGTGCCACCAGCAGGGGGGGCTGGGCTGCTTTCTTT.

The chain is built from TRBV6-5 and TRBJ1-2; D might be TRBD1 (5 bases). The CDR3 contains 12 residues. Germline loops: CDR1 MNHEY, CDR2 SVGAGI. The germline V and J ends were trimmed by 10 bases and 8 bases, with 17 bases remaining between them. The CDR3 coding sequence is TGTGCCATCCGTTGGGGGGTGGGCGGCTACACCTTC. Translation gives CAIRWGVGGYTF.

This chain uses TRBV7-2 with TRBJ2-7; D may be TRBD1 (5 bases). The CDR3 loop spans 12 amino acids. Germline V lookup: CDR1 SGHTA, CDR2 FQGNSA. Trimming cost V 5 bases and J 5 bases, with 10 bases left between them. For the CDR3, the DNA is TGTGCCAGCAGCGGAGACAGCCACGAGCAGTACTTC. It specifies CASSGDSHEQYF.

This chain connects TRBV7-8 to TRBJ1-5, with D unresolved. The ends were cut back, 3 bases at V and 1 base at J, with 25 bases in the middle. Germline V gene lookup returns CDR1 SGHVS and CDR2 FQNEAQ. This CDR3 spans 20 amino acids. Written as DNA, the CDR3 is TGTGCCAGCAGCTTCCCCCCTGGGGAACTAGGCATTGGGAGCAATCAGCCCCAGCATTTT. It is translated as CASSFPPGELGIGSNQPQHF.

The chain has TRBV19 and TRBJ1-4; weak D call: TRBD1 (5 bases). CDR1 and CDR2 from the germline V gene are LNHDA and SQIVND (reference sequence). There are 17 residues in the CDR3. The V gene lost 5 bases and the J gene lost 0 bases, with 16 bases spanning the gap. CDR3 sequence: CASSGIRDAATNEKLFF. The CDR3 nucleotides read TGTGCCAGTAGTGGAATCCGGGACGCAGCAACTAATGAAAAACTGTTTTTT.

The CDR3, as DNA: TGTGCTAGTGGGAGAGGGACAGATACGCAGTATTTT. This sequence encodes CASGRGTDTQYF. The chain links TRBV12-5 to TRBJ2-3; TRBD2 might be the D (5 bases). With 6 bases removed from V and 3 bases from J, the gap between germline ends came to 7 bases. Germline lookup yields CDR1 LGHNT and CDR2 FRNRAP. The CDR3 is 12 residues long.

The CDR3 sequence is CASSTPGCSSNQPQHF. Written as DNA, the CDR3 is TGTGCCAGCAGCACCCCAGGGTGCTCAAGCAATCAGCCCCAGCATTTT. The rearrangement uses TRBV21-1 and TRBJ1-5; TRBD1 is taken as the D call from the table, unchecked against the DNA. TRBV21-1 is tagged as a pseudogene. The CDR3 covers 16 residues.

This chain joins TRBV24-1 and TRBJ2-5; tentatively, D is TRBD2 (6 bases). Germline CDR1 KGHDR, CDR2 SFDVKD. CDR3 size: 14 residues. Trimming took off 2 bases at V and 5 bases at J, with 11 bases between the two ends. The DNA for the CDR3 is TGTGCCACCAGTGATTCGGGGGTGAGGGAGACCCAGTACTTC. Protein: CATSDSGVRETQYF.

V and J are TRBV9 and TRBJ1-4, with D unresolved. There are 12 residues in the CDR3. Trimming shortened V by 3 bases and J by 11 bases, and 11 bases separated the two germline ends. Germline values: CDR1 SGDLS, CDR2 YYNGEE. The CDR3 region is CASSAEGRKLFF. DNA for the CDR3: TGTGCCAGCAGCGCCGAGGGTAGGAAACTGTTTTTT.

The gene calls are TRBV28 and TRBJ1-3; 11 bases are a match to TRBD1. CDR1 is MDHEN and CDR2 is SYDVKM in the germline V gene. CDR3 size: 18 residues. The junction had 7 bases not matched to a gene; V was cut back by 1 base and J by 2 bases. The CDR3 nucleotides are TGTGCCAGCAGTTTATCCGGGACAGGGGGTCTAACTGGAAACACCATATATTTT. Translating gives CASSLSGTGGLTGNTIYF.

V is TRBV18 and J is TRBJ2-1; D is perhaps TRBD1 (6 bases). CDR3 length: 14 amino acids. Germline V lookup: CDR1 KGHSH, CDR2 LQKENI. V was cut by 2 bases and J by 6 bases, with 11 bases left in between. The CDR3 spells CASSPEQGLNEQFF. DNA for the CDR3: TGTGCCAGCTCACCAGAACAGGGCCTCAATGAGCAGTTCTTC.

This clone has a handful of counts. CDR3 loop: CASSSEDRGFRNSPLHF. CDR3 coding DNA: TGTGCCTCCTCCTCGGAGGACAGGGGTTTTAGGAATTCACCCCTCCACTTT. The genes are TRBV30 and TRBJ1-6; 9 nucleotides line up with TRBD1. The CDR3 runs to 17 residues. V lost 7 bases, J lost 7 bases, and 17 bases stayed unmatched. The germline CDR1 and CDR2 sequences are GTSNPN and SVGIG (reference sequence).

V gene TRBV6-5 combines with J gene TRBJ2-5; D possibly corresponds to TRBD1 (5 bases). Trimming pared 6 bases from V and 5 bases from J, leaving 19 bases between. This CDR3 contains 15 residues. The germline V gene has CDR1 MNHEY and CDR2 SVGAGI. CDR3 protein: CASRTRRRGSETQYF. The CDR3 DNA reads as TGTGCCAGCAGAACTCGGAGAAGGGGTAGTGAGACCCAGTACTTC.

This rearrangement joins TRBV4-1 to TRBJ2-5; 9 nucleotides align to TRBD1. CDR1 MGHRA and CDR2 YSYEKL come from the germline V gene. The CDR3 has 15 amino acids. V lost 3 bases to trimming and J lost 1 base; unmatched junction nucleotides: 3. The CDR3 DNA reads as TGCGCCAGCAGCCAGGGACAGGGAGGCCAAGAGACCCAGTACTTC. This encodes CASSQGQGGQETQYF.

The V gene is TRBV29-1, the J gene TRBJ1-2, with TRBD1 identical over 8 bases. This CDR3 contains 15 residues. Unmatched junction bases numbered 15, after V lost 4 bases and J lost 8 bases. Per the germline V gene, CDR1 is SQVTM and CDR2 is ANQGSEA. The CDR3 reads CSVATGGPSSGGYTF. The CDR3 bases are TGCAGCGTTGCCACAGGGGGACCATCGTCTGGGGGCTACACCTTC.

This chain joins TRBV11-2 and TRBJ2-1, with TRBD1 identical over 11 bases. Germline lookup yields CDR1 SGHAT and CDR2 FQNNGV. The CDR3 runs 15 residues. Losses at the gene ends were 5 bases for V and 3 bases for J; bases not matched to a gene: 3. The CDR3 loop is CASSLGQGVYNEQFF. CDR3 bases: TGTGCCAGCAGCCTGGGACAGGGGGTCTACAATGAGCAGTTCTTC. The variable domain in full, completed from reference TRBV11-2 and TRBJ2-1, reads EAGVAQSPRYKIIEKRQSVAFWCNPISGHATLYWYQQILGQGPKLLIQFQNNGVVDDSQLPKDRFSAERLKGVDSTLKIQPAKLEDSAVYLCASSLGQGVYNEQFFGPGTRLTVL.

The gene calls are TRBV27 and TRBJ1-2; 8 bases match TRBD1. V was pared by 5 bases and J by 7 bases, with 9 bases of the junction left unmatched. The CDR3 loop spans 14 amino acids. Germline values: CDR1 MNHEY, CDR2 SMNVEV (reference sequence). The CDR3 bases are TGTGCCAGCAGTGGCTCGACAGGGGTCAGTGGCTACACCTTC. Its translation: CASSGSTGVSGYTF.

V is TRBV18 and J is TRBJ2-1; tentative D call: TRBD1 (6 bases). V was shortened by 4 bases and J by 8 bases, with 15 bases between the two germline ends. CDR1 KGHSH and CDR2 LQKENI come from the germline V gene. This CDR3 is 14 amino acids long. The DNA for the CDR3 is TGTGCCAGCTCACACCGGACAGAAGTCGATGAGCAGTTCTTC. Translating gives CASSHRTEVDEQFF.